The text below deals with one T cell receptor (beta chain). In the authors' workflow: Reference gene primer amplification yielded estimated nucleated cell counts. Profiled with immunoSEQ multiplex PCR; TCRdb holds only in-frame clones, not every one. The DNA was the basis for D and trimming; V, J and clone size are from that table. The data contain around 130,000 clones, approximately 80% of them singletons. This entry is derived from a study of blood T cell repertoires in COVID-19. Looking at the study overall: Researchers got acute and convalescent COVID-19 samples from the United States, Italy and Spain. Nucleic acid was either cDNA or gDNA, and it came from T cells, B-cell-depleted T cells, or PBMCs.

The germline V gene has CDR1 ENHRY and CDR2 SYGVKD. CDR3 size: 14 residues. The V and J ends lost 8 bases and 3 bases respectively, with 14 bases between them. Sequenced input: peripheral blood. J is TRBJ2-1 and V is TRBV10-3, with a tentative D call TRBD2 (5 bases). This TCR was sampled from a woman in her fifties or sixties with acute or convalescent COVID-19. The CDR3 spells CAIGAGQGYNEQFF. The CDR3 region has the DNA TGTGCCATCGGCGCGGGCCAAGGCTACAATGAGCAGTTCTTC.